The present T cell receptor (beta chain) was sequenced within a study of response to subunit inactivated influenza vaccine. CDR1 and CDR2 (germline): LGHNA, YSLEER. This CDR3 contains 17 residues. Losses at the gene ends were 0 bases for V and 9 bases for J; bases not matched to a gene: 7. TCRdb reprocessed the RT-PCR reads via MiXCR and lists one record per CDR3 protein. The sample includes 250,000 to 350,000 distinct CDR3 sequences, over 20% of them seen just once. This clonotype was found a few times. Its antigen is currently unknown. General observations from the study: There was a suggestion from the authors that each seasonal influenza vaccination recruits few new T cells.

The origin of this receptor is a man aged 50 to 69 who received an inactivated influenza vaccine. This chain links TRBV4-3 with TRBJ2-1, with 14 nucleotides matching TRBD2. The sequences come from PBMCs from blood, collected 21 months after vaccination. The CDR3 bases are TGCGCCAGCAGCCAAGATCTCGGACTAGCGGGGGGACTTGAGCAGTTCTTC. It codes for CASSQDLGLAGGLEQFF.